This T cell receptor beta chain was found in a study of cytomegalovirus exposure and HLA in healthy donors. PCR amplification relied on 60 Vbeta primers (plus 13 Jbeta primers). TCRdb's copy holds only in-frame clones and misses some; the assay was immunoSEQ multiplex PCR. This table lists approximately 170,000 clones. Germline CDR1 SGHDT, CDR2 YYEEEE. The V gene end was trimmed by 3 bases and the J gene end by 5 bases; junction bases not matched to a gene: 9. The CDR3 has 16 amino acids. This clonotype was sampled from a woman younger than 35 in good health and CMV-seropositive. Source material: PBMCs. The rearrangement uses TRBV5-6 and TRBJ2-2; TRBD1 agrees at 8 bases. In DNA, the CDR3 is TGTGCCAGCAGCTCGACCGGACAGGGTTTGACCGGGGAGCTGTTTTTT. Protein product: CASSSTGQGLTGELFF.